Listed here are 29 T cell receptor beta chains from one sample, sequenced in a study of shared clonotypes between healthy human individuals. The method was immunoSEQ multiplex PCR; TCRdb's version includes in-frame clones alone and lacks a portion of them. The sample lists 2 million to 2.5 million clones, about nine tenths seen once, with 0.37% in the top ten. Sequencing input: naive CD4+ T cells from PBMCs. Subset: CD45RA+ positively selected. All receptors derive from a man between 18 and 29 years old in good health. Some clones in this sample may be carry-over from other donors' samples.

The chain links TRBV7-8 to TRBJ2-7; TRBD1 agrees at 11 bases. This CDR3 is built from 16 residues. After removal of 2 bases from V and 3 bases from J, the junction contained 6 bases not matched to a gene. In germline, CDR1 is SGHVS, CDR2 FQNEAQ. This CDR3 is CASSLLVGTGGYEQYF. In DNA, the CDR3 is TGTGCCAGCAGCTTATTGGTTGGGACAGGGGGCTACGAGCAGTACTTC.

This chain uses TRBV7-6 with TRBJ2-7; D is unresolved. V was clipped by 5 bases and J by 4 bases, with 12 bases between them. Germline CDR1 reads SGHVS; CDR2 reads FNYEAQ. This CDR3 is 13 amino acids long. The CDR3 region is CASSRALEYEQYF. The CDR3 nucleotides are TGTGCCAGCAGCCGCGCCCTAGAATACGAGCAGTACTTC.

The V call is TRBV5-1, the J call TRBJ2-3; a possible D gene is TRBD2 (6 bases). This CDR3 comprises 14 residues. The ends were cut back, 0 bases at V and 5 bases at J, with 10 bases in the middle. The germline V gene has CDR1 SGHRS and CDR2 YFSETQ. CDR3 amino acids: CASSLGGVGDTQYF. The CDR3 DNA is TGCGCCAGCAGCTTGGGCGGGGTCGGAGATACGCAGTATTTT.

The chain has TRBV7-8 and TRBJ1-5, with D unclear. This CDR3 has 16 residues. From germline, CDR1 is SGHVS and CDR2 FQNEAQ. V was shortened by 4 bases and J by 11 bases, with 24 bases between the two germline ends. CDR3 bases: TGTGCCAGCAGCTCATGGCCCTCCGGAAGCAAGACGTCCCAGCATTTT. Translation gives CASSSWPSGSKTSQHF.

The chain employs TRBV28 and TRBJ2-7; D is perhaps TRBD1 (6 bases). The V gene lost 6 bases and the J gene lost 3 bases, with 15 bases spanning the gap. The CDR3 is 14 amino acids. Germline CDR1 and CDR2: MDHEN and SYDVKM. The CDR3 DNA reads TGTGCCAGCAGCTACAGAGGGGGAAGCTACGAGCAGTACTTC. Translated, it gives CASSYRGGSYEQYF. The full variable domain, with the rest looked up from reference TRBV28 and TRBJ2-7, is DVKVTQSSRYLVKRTGEKVFLECVQDMDHENMFWYRQDPGLGLRLIYFSYDVKMKEKGDIPEGYSVSREKKERFSLILESASTNQTSMYLCASSYRGGSYEQYFGPGTRLTVT.

The V gene is TRBV27, the J gene TRBJ1-5; D is possibly TRBD1 (6 bases). CDR3 length: 15 amino acids. Germline V gives CDR1 MNHEY, CDR2 SMNVEV (reference sequence). Trimming took 6 bases from V and 2 from J, leaving 14 bases between them. CDR3 nucleotide sequence: TGTGCCAGCAGCCCACAGGGAAGGGGCAATCAGCCCCAGCATTTT. Translating gives CASSPQGRGNQPQHF.

This clone was seen a few times. This sample also contains other DNA sequences that code for the same CDR3. This CDR3 is CASSPGLAGETQYF. Here the CDR3 DNA reads TGTGCCAGCAGCCCGGGACTAGCGGGAGAGACCCAGTACTTC. J is TRBJ2-5 and V is TRBV7-9; 12 positions agree with TRBD2. Trimming took 5 bases from V and 4 from J; bases not matched to a gene: 2. There are 14 residues in the CDR3. Per the germline V gene, CDR1 is SEHNR and CDR2 is FQNEAQ (reference sequence). The full variable domain, with the rest looked up from reference TRBV7-9 and TRBJ2-5, is DTGVSQNPRHKITKRGQNVTFRCDPISEHNRLYWYRQTLGQGPEFLTYFQNEAQLEKSRLLSDRFSAERPKGSFSTLEIQRTEQGDSAMYLCASSPGLAGETQYFGPGTRLLVL.

The V call is TRBV4-3, the J call TRBJ2-3; TRBD2 is a possible D gene (6 bases). CDR3 size: 16 residues. Trimming stripped 2 bases from V and 4 bases from J, with 16 bases between. CDR1 LGHNA and CDR2 YSLEER come from the germline V gene. This CDR3 is CASSQRGGGVADTQYF. CDR3 sequence (DNA): TGCGCCAGCAGCCAACGTGGGGGAGGTGTGGCAGATACGCAGTATTTT.

Points on this clone: Additional DNA sequences in this sample encode the identical CDR3. The chain has TRBV19 and TRBJ1-5; D unclear. CDR1 is LNHDA and CDR2 is SQIVND in the germline V gene (reference sequence). The ends were cut back, 6 bases at V and 1 base at J, with 4 bases in the middle. The CDR3 length is 12 residues. The CDR3 DNA sequence: TGTGCCAGTAGGGACAGCAATCAGCCCCAGCATTTT. It yields the protein CASRDSNQPQHF.

The J gene is TRBJ1-2, the V gene TRBV30; maybe TRBD1 (5 bases). CDR1 GTSNPN and CDR2 SVGIG come from the germline V gene (reference sequence). V was cut by 2 bases and J by 2 bases, with 18 bases left in between. The CDR3 is 16 amino acids. This CDR3 is CAWSSRDSALNYGYTF. CDR3 nucleotides: TGTGCCTGGAGTTCCCGGGACTCGGCCTTAAACTATGGCTACACCTTC.

The chain carries TRBV5-1 and TRBJ2-1; D perhaps matches TRBD2 (6 bases). The CDR3 extends over 15 amino acids. The V end was cut by 1 base, the J end by 7 bases, with 15 bases between. Germline V gene sequence: CDR1 SGHRS, CDR2 YFSETQ. The chain's CDR3 is CASSLSGQVLNEQFF. The DNA for the CDR3 is TGCGCCAGCAGCTTGAGCGGGCAGGTGTTGAATGAGCAGTTCTTC.

The chain recombines TRBV9 with TRBJ2-3; D gene uncertain. The CDR3 contains 13 residues. Germline V gene lookup returns CDR1 SGDLS and CDR2 YYNGEE. The V end lost 4 bases, the J end lost 0 bases, and 6 bases lay between the germline ends. The CDR3 region is CASSPVSTDTQYF. As DNA, the CDR3 is TGTGCCAGCAGCCCTGTCAGCACAGATACGCAGTATTTT. Looking up the rest from reference TRBV9 and TRBJ2-3 gives the full variable domain: DSGVTQTPKHLITATGQRVTLRCSPRSGDLSVYWYQQSLDQGLQFLIQYYNGEERAKGNILERFSAQQFPDLHSELNLSSLELGDSALYFCASSPVSTDTQYFGPGTRLTVL.

The V and J genes are TRBV4-2 and TRBJ2-1, with D unclear. V lost 2 bases and J lost 0, with 8 bases in between. Germline CDR1 and CDR2: LGHNA and YNFKEQ. The CDR3 length is 15 residues. CDR3 coding DNA: TGTGCCAGCAGCCAAAACCCGCTCTCCTACAATGAGCAGTTCTTC. Protein product: CASSQNPLSYNEQFF.

The V and J genes are TRBV5-1 and TRBJ1-4; 7 nucleotides align to TRBD1. There are 15 residues in the CDR3. J was trimmed by 7 bases and V by 4 bases; bases with no gene match: 10. The germline CDR1 and CDR2 sequences are SGHRS and YFSETQ. CDR3 residues: CASSAGRQGSEKLFF. CDR3 sequence (DNA): TGCGCCAGCAGCGCCGGACGACAGGGATCTGAAAAACTGTTTTTT.

CDR3 sequence reads: CARSGQAREQYF. CDR3 sequence (DNA): TGTGCCAGATCGGGACAGGCCCGCGAGCAGTACTTC. The genes are TRBV2 and TRBJ2-7, with 8 bases that match TRBD1. J gave up 6 bases and V 9 bases, and 7 bases lay outside the gene matches. Germline V gene lookup returns CDR1 SNHLY and CDR2 FYNNEI. The CDR3 sequence is 12 residues long.

The chain uses TRBV19 and TRBJ1-4, with D perhaps TRBD1 (5 bases). From germline, CDR1 is LNHDA and CDR2 SQIVND (reference sequence). This CDR3 spans 15 amino acids. The V end lost 3 bases, the J end lost 5 bases, and 13 bases lay between the germline ends. CDR3 amino acids: CASSIAGTGNEKLFF. CDR3 coding DNA: TGTGCCAGTAGTATTGCTGGGACGGGGAATGAAAAACTGTTTTTT.

This clone was recorded once. The chain joins TRBV5-6 to TRBJ1-5, with D possibly matching TRBD1 (6 bases). Germline V gives CDR1 SGHDT, CDR2 YYEEEE. CDR3 size: 13 residues. The V end lost 4 bases, the J end lost 6 bases, and 11 bases lay between the germline ends. The CDR3 here is CASSPMTGQPQHF. In nucleotides, the CDR3 is TGTGCCAGCAGCCCCATGACAGGTCAGCCCCAGCATTTT.

The chain is built from TRBV5-1 and TRBJ1-3; D is undetermined. The germline V gene has CDR1 SGHRS and CDR2 YFSETQ. V shed 1 base and J shed 0 bases, with 11 bases lying between them. CDR3 length: 16 residues. CDR3 loop: CASSLLGTNSGNTIYF. The CDR3 bases are TGCGCCAGCAGCTTGTTGGGCACAAACTCTGGAAACACCATATATTTT.

This chain uses TRBV28 with TRBJ1-5; D remains unclear. The CDR3 runs 14 residues. Germline loops: CDR1 MDHEN, CDR2 SYDVKM. Deletions cut 5 bases from V and 6 bases from J, with 14 bases between. The CDR3 protein is CASSPTPPSQPQHF. CDR3 DNA sequence: TGTGCCAGCAGTCCTACCCCTCCGAGTCAGCCCCAGCATTTT.

The J gene is TRBJ2-7, the V gene TRBV7-8; a weak D match, TRBD1 (5 bases). Germline values: CDR1 SGHVS, CDR2 FQNEAQ. This CDR3 contains 15 residues. V was clipped by 5 bases and J by 0 bases, with 14 bases between them. CDR3 nucleotides: TGTGCCAGCAGCCCCTTGGCCCAGGGCTCCTACGAGCAGTACTTC. It translates to CASSPLAQGSYEQYF.

The chain employs TRBV7-8 and TRBJ1-2; TRBD1 is a possible D gene (5 bases). Germline loops: CDR1 SGHVS, CDR2 FQNEAQ. This CDR3 comprises 14 residues. V was cut by 1 base and J by 7 bases, with 13 bases left in between. The DNA for the CDR3 is TGTGCCAGCAGCTTAGATGTTGGGGGGGGTGGCTACACCTTC. This gives the protein CASSLDVGGGGYTF. Full variable domain (missing parts from reference TRBV7-8 and TRBJ1-2): GAGVSQSPRYKVAKRGQDVALRCDPISGHVSLFWYQQALGQGPEFLTYFQNEAQLDKSGLPSDRFFAERPEGSVSTLKIQRTQQEDSAVYLCASSLDVGGGGYTFGSGTRLTVV.

For the CDR3, the DNA is TGTGCCAGCAGCCAAGTGGGAGAGGGGGAGACCCAGTACTTC. Translated: CASSQVGEGETQYF. This sequence joins TRBV4-2 and TRBJ2-5, with D perhaps being TRBD1 or TRBD2 (5 bases each). The CDR3 is 14 amino acids. Germline CDR1 LGHNA, CDR2 YNFKEQ. The V and J ends lost 1 base and 5 bases respectively, with 11 bases between them.

This sequence joins TRBV19 and TRBJ2-7; TRBD2 matches 9 bases. Germline CDR1 LNHDA, CDR2 SQIVND (reference sequence). The CDR3 contains 14 residues. V dropped 7 bases and J dropped 4; count of bases not matched to a gene: 8. CDR3 region: CASTSAGGGYEQYF. DNA of the CDR3: TGTGCCAGTACGAGCGCGGGAGGGGGATACGAGCAGTACTTC.

The CDR3 sequence: CASSIVTGPYNEQFF. CDR3 nucleotide sequence: TGTGCCAGTAGTATAGTAACAGGCCCCTACAATGAGCAGTTCTTC. The gene calls are TRBV19 and TRBJ2-1; possible D gene TRBD1, 5 bases. Germline lookup yields CDR1 LNHDA and CDR2 SQIVND (reference sequence). CDR3 length: 15 amino acids. V was cut by 1 base and J by 2 bases, with 9 bases left in between.

About this clone: Additional DNA sequences in this sample encode the identical CDR3. The V call is TRBV9, the J call TRBJ2-3; unclear D gene. Germline CDR1 SGDLS, CDR2 YYNGEE. Deletions cut 3 bases from V and 2 bases from J, with 10 bases between. This CDR3 region has 14 residues. The CDR3 protein is CASSEAPYTDTQYF. As DNA, the CDR3 is TGTGCCAGCAGCGAGGCTCCGTACACAGATACGCAGTATTTT.

This sequence joins TRBV9 and TRBJ2-1; 10 bases fit TRBD2. CDR3 size: 17 residues. Unmatched junction bases numbered 9, after V lost 0 bases and J lost 6 bases. Per germline, CDR1 SGDLS and CDR2 YYNGEE. The CDR3 coding sequence is TGTGCCAGCAGCGTAGCTCCGGCGGCTAGCGGGAGCAATGAGCAGTTCTTC. Protein: CASSVAPAASGSNEQFF.

The chain is built from TRBV2 and TRBJ2-1; no clear D. The CDR3 sequence is 16 residues long. Trimming left V 6 bases short and J 10 bases short, with 25 bases between. Germline V gene data show CDR1 as SNHLY and CDR2 as FYNNEI. CDR3 DNA: TGTGCCAGCAGCGAGGATGGCCCTTCCCCCCCATGGGAGCAGTTCTTC. Protein product: CASSEDGPSPPWEQFF. Using reference TRBV2 and TRBJ2-1 for the parts outside the CDR3, the full variable domain is EPEVTQTPSHQVTQMGQEVILRCVPISNHLYFYWYRQILGQKVEFLVSFYNNEISEKSEIFDDQFSVERPDGSNFTLKIRSTKLEDSAMYFCASSEDGPSPPWEQFFGPGTRLTVL.

V usage is TRBV21-1 and J usage is TRBJ2-7; whether TRBD1, the table's D call, matches the DNA was not checked. TRBV21-1 is noted as a pseudogene. This CDR3 comprises 14 residues. CDR3 nucleotide sequence: TGTGCCAGCAGCAAAGAAGGGGAATCCTACGAGCAGTACTTC. It is translated as CASSKEGESYEQYF.

The genes are TRBV6-5 and TRBJ1-5; possibly TRBD1 for D (6 bases). The length of the CDR3 is 15 residues. Germline-derived CDR1 and CDR2 are MNHEY and SVGAGI. With 5 bases removed from V and 6 bases from J, the gap between germline ends came to 17 bases. The CDR3 loop reads CASSSTGMGGQPQHF. The CDR3 DNA sequence: TGTGCCAGCAGTAGCACAGGGATGGGGGGTCAGCCCCAGCATTTT.